Below, 21 T cell receptor beta chains from the same sample are listed, as sequenced in a study of cytomegalovirus exposure and HLA in healthy donors. This PCR relied on a set of 60 Vbeta primers and 13 Jbeta primers. The assay was immunoSEQ multiplex PCR, and TCRdb's table has in-frame clones only and misses some. The sample includes some 170,000 clones, about three quarters of them seen just once. Sequenced: PBMCs. The origin of the receptors is a woman aged 55-75 years in good health and CMV-seropositive.

The chain carries TRBV27 and TRBJ2-7, with 8 bases lining up with TRBD2. CDR1 and CDR2 (germline): MNHEY, SMNVEV (reference sequence). The CDR3 runs to 13 residues. The junction had 8 bases not matched to a gene; V was cut back by 7 bases and J by 6 bases. CDR3 DNA sequence: TGTGCCAGCAAAGTAGCGGGATTTAGCGAGCAGTACTTC. Residues: CASKVAGFSEQYF.

This rearrangement joins TRBV6-5 to TRBJ2-5, with 9 bases lining up with TRBD1. Germline loops: CDR1 MNHEY, CDR2 SVGAGI. With 4 bases clipped from V and 5 bases from J, the junction kept 5 bases outside the gene matches. The CDR3 runs to 14 residues. This CDR3 reads CASSSGTGLETQYF. The CDR3 bases are TGTGCCAGCAGTTCCGGGACAGGGCTGGAGACCCAGTACTTC.

V usage is TRBV27 and J usage is TRBJ2-7; a possible D gene is TRBD1 (5 bases). CDR3 length equals 15 residues. Between the trimmed V and J ends, which lost 0 bases and 0 bases, there was a span of 9 bases. Germline-derived CDR1 and CDR2 are MNHEY and SMNVEV (reference sequence). CDR3 DNA sequence: TGTGCCAGCAGTTTATCAGGGGTAGACTCCTACGAGCAGTACTTC. This translates into CASSLSGVDSYEQYF.

This clone was seen a few times. This chain links TRBV6-5 with TRBJ1-3; 7 bases line up with TRBD1. Germline-derived CDR1 and CDR2 are MNHEY and SVGAGI. There are 15 residues in the CDR3. V shed 7 bases and J 3 bases; nucleotides not matched to a gene: 9. The CDR3 sequence is CASTPTGSVGNTIYF. DNA of the CDR3: TGTGCCAGCACCCCGACAGGGTCCGTTGGAAACACCATATATTTT.

V usage is TRBV18 and J usage is TRBJ1-4, with 12 bases identical to TRBD1. This CDR3 is 18 amino acids long. With V trimmed by 3 bases and J by 2 bases, 7 bases remained unmatched. CDR1 and CDR2 (germline): KGHSH, LQKENI. The CDR3 nucleotides read TGTGCCAGCTCACCGCGTAGGGGACAGGGGGCGACTAATGAAAAACTGTTTTTT. Translation gives CASSPRRGQGATNEKLFF. Together with reference TRBV18 and TRBJ1-4, the CDR3 gives the full variable domain: NAGVMQNPRHLVRRRGQEARLRCSPMKGHSHVYWYRQLPEEGLKFMVYLQKENIIDESGMPKERFSAEFPKEGPSILRIQQVVRGDSAAYFCASSPRRGQGATNEKLFFGSGTQLSVL.

The V gene is TRBV18, the J gene TRBJ1-2, with 9 bases that match TRBD1. Losses at the gene ends were 3 bases for V and 2 bases for J; bases not matched to a gene: 7. The CDR3 contains 16 residues. CDR1 is KGHSH, CDR2 LQKENI, per germline. The CDR3 DNA reads as TGTGCCAGCTCACCTGCGCGAGGGACAGGGAACTATGGCTACACCTTC. Translating it yields CASSPARGTGNYGYTF.

The chain combines TRBV5-1 with TRBJ1-2; a possible D gene is TRBD1 (5 bases). The V gene's germline CDR1 is SGHRS and CDR2 YFSETQ. There are 15 residues in the CDR3. Deletions cut 0 bases from V and 8 bases from J, with 17 bases between. This CDR3 reads CASSLAIGQGRGYTF. The CDR3 region has the DNA TGCGCCAGCAGCTTGGCCATCGGCCAGGGTCGGGGCTACACCTTC.

The rearrangement joins TRBV6-5 to TRBJ2-7, with D perhaps matching TRBD2 (6 bases). This CDR3 contains 13 residues. Trimming left V 6 bases short and J 5 bases short, with 14 bases between. CDR1 is MNHEY, CDR2 SVGAGI, per germline. Here the CDR3 DNA reads TGTGCCAGCAGCTTTCAAGGAGGGCACGAGCAGTACTTC. Translation: CASSFQGGHEQYF.

V is TRBV19 and J is TRBJ1-2; 8 positions match TRBD1. The ends lost 7 bases at V and 4 bases at J; junction bases unmatched: 11. From germline, CDR1 is LNHDA and CDR2 SQIVND (reference sequence). The CDR3 spans 15 residues. CDR3 region: CASTLQGQGSYGYTF. DNA for the CDR3: TGTGCCAGTACGCTTCAAGGACAGGGTTCCTATGGCTACACCTTC.

The genes are TRBV20-1 and TRBJ2-1, with a tentative D call TRBD2 (5 bases). Deletions cut 7 bases from V and 8 bases from J, with 12 bases between. Germline CDR1 is DFQATT and CDR2 is SNEGSKA (reference sequence). This CDR3 has 11 amino acids. CDR3 coding DNA: TGCAGTGGAGGGTTGAATGATGAGCAGTTCTTC. Translation: CSGGLNDEQFF.

This clone was seen a handful of times. This sequence joins TRBV11-3 and TRBJ2-1; D is unresolved. The CDR3 consists of 13 residues. Trimming removed 1 base from V and 6 bases from J, with 7 bases in between. Germline values: CDR1 SGHNT, CDR2 YENEEA. The CDR3 loop reads CASSLASVNEQFF. In nucleotides, the CDR3 is TGTGCCAGCAGCTTAGCGTCAGTCAATGAGCAGTTCTTC.

This chain uses TRBV5-4 with TRBJ2-1, with 7 positions matching TRBD1. CDR1 is SGHNT and CDR2 is YYREEE in the germline V gene (reference sequence). The V gene end was trimmed by 4 bases and the J gene end by 4 bases; junction bases not matched to a gene: 5. This CDR3 region has 14 residues. The CDR3 reads CASSVLQGYNEQFF. The CDR3 nucleotides read TGTGCCAGCAGCGTGCTACAGGGGTACAATGAGCAGTTCTTC.

The J gene is TRBJ2-6, the V gene TRBV7-6, with D maybe TRBD1 (5 bases). Germline assignment: CDR1 SGHVS and CDR2 FNYEAQ. The CDR3 runs to 18 residues. The V end lost 2 bases, the J end lost 2 bases, and 16 bases lay between the germline ends. The CDR3 DNA sequence: TGTGCCAGCAGCTTAAAGTTGTCAGGGAACGCTGGGGCCAACGTCCTGACTTTC. It is translated as CASSLKLSGNAGANVLTF.

This chain connects TRBV27 to TRBJ1-1, with 8 bases lining up with TRBD1. The length of the CDR3 is 14 residues. CDR1 is MNHEY and CDR2 is SMNVEV in the germline V gene (reference sequence). The ends lost 6 bases at V and 1 base at J; junction bases unmatched: 4. The CDR3 region is CASSRGTGNTEAFF. CDR3 nucleotide sequence: TGTGCCAGCAGCCGAGGGACAGGGAACACTGAAGCTTTCTTT.

Only one count was recorded for this clone. The chain joins TRBV7-6 to TRBJ2-1, with 11 bases that match TRBD2. V lost 6 bases and J lost 2; bases outside the gene matches: 3. Germline loops: CDR1 SGHVS, CDR2 FNYEAQ. The CDR3 consists of 15 residues. The CDR3 bases are TGTGCCAGCAGGCCGACTAGCGGGGCCTACAATGAGCAGTTCTTC. Protein: CASRPTSGAYNEQFF.

The CDR3 loop reads CASSDELPSGNTIYF. The CDR3 DNA reads as TGTGCCAGCAGTGACGAGCTACCCTCTGGAAACACCATATATTTT. The V call is TRBV2, the J call TRBJ1-3; D not resolved. V lost 3 bases, J lost 0 bases, and 9 bases lay in between. This CDR3 is 15 amino acids long. The germline gives CDR1 SNHLY, CDR2 FYNNEI.

The CDR3 DNA sequence: TGTGCCAGCAGCCAAGGGGCACTAGCGGGACTTTTCACAGATACGCAGTATTTT. It translates to CASSQGALAGLFTDTQYF. V and J are TRBV11-2 and TRBJ2-3; 10 bases fit TRBD2. After removal of 5 bases from V and 2 bases from J, the junction contained 13 bases not matched to a gene. This CDR3 region has 18 residues. Germline loops: CDR1 SGHAT, CDR2 FQNNGV.

The V gene is TRBV5-1, the J gene TRBJ2-5, with D maybe TRBD1 (5 bases). The CDR3 spans 15 residues. Per germline, CDR1 SGHRS and CDR2 YFSETQ. V lost 2 bases, J lost 5 bases, and 16 bases lay in between. In DNA, the CDR3 is TGCGCCAGCAGCTTCCAGGGATCCTCCGGGGAGACCCAGTACTTC. Protein product: CASSFQGSSGETQYF.

The chain uses TRBV11-2 and TRBJ1-6; 7 bases agree with TRBD1. The CDR3 runs 17 residues. J lost 8 bases, V lost 0 bases, and 10 bases had no gene match. From germline, CDR1 is SGHAT and CDR2 FQNNGV. CDR3 DNA: TGTGCCAGCAGCTTAGATCCCTCGACAGGGCGGCATTCACCCCTCCACTTT. It specifies CASSLDPSTGRHSPLHF.

The rearrangement uses TRBV20-1 and TRBJ2-1; possibly TRBD1 for D (6 bases). The CDR3 spans 11 residues. Trimming cost V 7 bases and J 9 bases, with 13 bases left between them. Germline loops: CDR1 DFQATT, CDR2 SNEGSKA (reference sequence). CDR3 sequence: CSGRSRGEQFF. The DNA for the CDR3 is TGCAGTGGGAGGAGCAGGGGTGAGCAGTTCTTC.

The J gene is TRBJ1-1, the V gene TRBV18, with D possibly TRBD1 on 5 matching bases. This CDR3 is 17 amino acids long. V was shortened by 1 base and J by 2 bases, with 17 bases between the two germline ends. Germline V CDR1 and CDR2: KGHSH, LQKENI. The CDR3 region has the DNA TGTGCCAGCTCACCACAGGGCGGGTGGGGGGACAACACTGAAGCTTTCTTT. It encodes CASSPQGGWGDNTEAFF.